The entry below gives a single TCR beta chain sequence along with its context. Combined were second doses at about 4 or about 12 weeks. The sample originates from a study of T cell responses to AZD1222 COVID-19 vaccine. Germline assignment: CDR1 MNHEY and CDR2 SVGEGT. This CDR3 contains 13 residues. Trimming took 4 bases from V and 5 from J, leaving 10 bases between them. Sequencing was performed with immunoSEQ multiplex PCR; in TCRdb, only in-frame clones are kept and a portion is missing. The sample has about 130,000 clones, roughly 92% seen once. The clonotype originates from an adult who received the AZD1222 COVID-19 vaccine. The material sequenced was peripheral blood, taken 28 days after the second AZD1222 dose. The chain has TRBV6-2 or TRBV6-3 and TRBJ2-3; no clear D gene. Here the CDR3 DNA reads TGTGCCAGCAGTTTGGTTTTGGGAGATACGCAGTATTTT. It is translated as CASSLVLGDTQYF.